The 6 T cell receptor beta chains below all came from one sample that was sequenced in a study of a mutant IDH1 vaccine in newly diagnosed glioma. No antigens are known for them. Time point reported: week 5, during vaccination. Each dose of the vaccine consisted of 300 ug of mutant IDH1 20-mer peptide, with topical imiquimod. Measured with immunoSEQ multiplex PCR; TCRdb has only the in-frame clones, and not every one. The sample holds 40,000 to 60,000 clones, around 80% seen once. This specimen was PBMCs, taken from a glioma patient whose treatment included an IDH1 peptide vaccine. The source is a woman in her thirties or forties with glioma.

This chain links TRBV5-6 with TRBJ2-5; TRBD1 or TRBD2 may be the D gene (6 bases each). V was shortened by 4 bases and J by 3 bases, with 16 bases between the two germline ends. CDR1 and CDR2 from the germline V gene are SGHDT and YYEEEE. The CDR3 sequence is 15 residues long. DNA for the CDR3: TGTGCCAGCAGCGGGACATCAGGGGAGGAAGAGACCCAGTACTTC. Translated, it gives CASSGTSGEEETQYF. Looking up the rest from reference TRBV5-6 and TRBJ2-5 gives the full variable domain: DAGVTQSPTHLIKTRGQQVTLRCSPKSGHDTVSWYQQALGQGPQFIFQYYEEEERQRGNFPDRFSGHQFPNYSSELNVNALLLGDSALYLCASSGTSGEEETQYFGPGTRLLVL.

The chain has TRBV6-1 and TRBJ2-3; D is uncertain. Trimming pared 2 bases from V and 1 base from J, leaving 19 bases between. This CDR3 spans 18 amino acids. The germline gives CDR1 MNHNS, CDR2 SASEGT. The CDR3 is CASSEYGRSRLGTDTQYF. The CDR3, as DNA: TGTGCCAGCAGTGAATACGGGCGGTCCCGGTTGGGCACAGATACGCAGTATTTT.

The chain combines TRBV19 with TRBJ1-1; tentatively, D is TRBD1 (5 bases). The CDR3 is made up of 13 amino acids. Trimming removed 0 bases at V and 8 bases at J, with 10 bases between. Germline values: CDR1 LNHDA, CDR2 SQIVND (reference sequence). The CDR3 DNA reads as TGTGCCAGTAGTATAGAGGCGGACATCGAAGCTTTCTTT. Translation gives CASSIEADIEAFF.

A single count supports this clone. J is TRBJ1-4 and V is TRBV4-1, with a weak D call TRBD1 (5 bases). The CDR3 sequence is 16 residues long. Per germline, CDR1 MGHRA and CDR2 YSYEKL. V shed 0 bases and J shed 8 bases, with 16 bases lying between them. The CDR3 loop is CASSQEGTGVAEKLFF. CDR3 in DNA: TGCGCCAGCAGCCAAGAAGGCACAGGCGTCGCCGAAAAACTGTTTTTT.

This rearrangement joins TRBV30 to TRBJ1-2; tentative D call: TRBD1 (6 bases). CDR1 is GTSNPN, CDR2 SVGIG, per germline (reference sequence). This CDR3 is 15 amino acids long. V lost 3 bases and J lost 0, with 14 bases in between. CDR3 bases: TGTGCCTGGAGAGGGCAGGGGTTAGCTAACTATGGCTACACCTTC. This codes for CAWRGQGLANYGYTF.

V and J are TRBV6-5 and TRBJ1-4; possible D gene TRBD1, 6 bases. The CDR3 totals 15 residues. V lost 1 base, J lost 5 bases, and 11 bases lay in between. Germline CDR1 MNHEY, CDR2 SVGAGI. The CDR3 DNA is TGTGCCAGCAGTTACTTGGGGGCAAAAAATGAAAAACTGTTTTTT. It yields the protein CASSYLGAKNEKLFF.